This TCR beta chain appears in the sequencing data of a study of blood T cell repertoires in COVID-19. The CDR3 is 13 residues long. From germline, CDR1 is SGHRS and CDR2 YFSETQ. V shed 0 bases and J shed 7 bases, with 8 bases lying between them. Participants came from some 23 US areas, aged roughly 18 to 89 years. Clinical histories supplied by participants themselves formed the basis of cohort assignment. Exposed participants came across a COVID-19 case within 2 weeks before study entry. As originally analysed: Cell counts per sample came from amplifying reference gene primers. Sequenced by immunoSEQ multiplex PCR; TCRdb stores in-frame clones only, minus some. V, J and clone size were drawn from that table, and D and trimming were deduced from the DNA. The sample has about 150,000 clones; roughly 84% are singletons.

J is TRBJ1-5 and V is TRBV5-1, with D tentatively TRBD1 (5 bases). The receptor comes from a man between 65 and 85 years old who had been exposed to COVID-19. Sequenced input: PBMCs or T cells enriched from blood (not recorded which). The CDR3 DNA is TGCGCCAGCAGCTTGGCAGGGAACCAGCCCCAGCATTTT. Its translation: CASSLAGNQPQHF.